This entry concerns a single TCR beta chain. The CDR3 sequence is 18 residues long. Clones were sequenced by immunoSEQ multiplex PCR, and TCRdb holds only the in-frame ones, with some missing. The sample contains nearly 45,000 clones, around 96% of which appear only once. The data stem from a study of T cell changes during pregnancy in multiple sclerosis. The source of this sequence is a female donor with multiple sclerosis, enrolled in a pregnancy study. Sequences were derived from peripheral blood, sampled in the second trimester of pregnancy. This sequence joins TRBV21-1 and TRBJ1-3; the D call TRBD1 from the table was never checked on the DNA. TRBV21-1 represents a pseudogene. The CDR3 loop is CASSKAPYRGRFGNTIYF. Written as DNA, the CDR3 is TGTGCCAGCAGCAAAGCGCCTTACAGGGGGAGGTTTGGAAACACCATATATTTT.